This TCR beta chain was sequenced for a study of metastatic and nonmetastatic thyroid tumors. Whole-study context: Both malignant and benign thyroid patients supplied peripheral blood and tumor or nodule tissue samples, across which the repertoires of these patients were then compared. Broader study findings: Across blood and tumor, TCR beta diversity in malignant thyroid tumors was reportedly significantly higher than in benign nodules.

Per the original data handling: CDR3 was compared across clinicopathological groups, and the resulting differences were used to build a distant-metastasis classifier for papillary thyroid cancer. TCRdb ran MiXCR on the PCR reads. These V and J calls originate from TCRdb's pipeline instead of the authors' own analysis. The sample lists about 64,000 clones, about 3.8% occurring once. The table lists this clone with many counts. The target antigen is unknown. Nobody among the patients had been given any treatment before thyroid surgery. V was pared by 2 bases and J by 11 bases, with 16 bases between. The CDR3 runs 15 residues.

This clonotype originated in a female donor with papillary thyroid cancer or a benign thyroid nodule (not recorded which). Some clones in this sample may be carry-over from other donors' samples. The chain is built from TRBV12-3 or TRBV12-4 and TRBJ1-6; TRBD1 is a possible D gene (5 bases). The sequencing input was blood. The CDR3 sequence: CASSLYPDKAAPLHF. CDR3 bases: TGTGCCAGCAGTTTATACCCGGACAAGGCGGCACCCCTCCACTTT.